Below are 7 T cell receptor beta chains sequenced from a single sample in a study of blood T cell repertoires in COVID-19. Repertoires were generated with immunoSEQ multiplex PCR, while TCRdb's copy carries only in-frame clones and drops some. Here the sample spans approximately 81,000 clones, around 82% being singletons. The sequenced sample consisted of peripheral blood. Every receptor here comes from a human donor in a cohort sampled during active COVID-19.

This chain uses TRBV3-1 (or the pseudogene TRBV3-2) with TRBJ2-1, with D tentatively TRBD2 (7 bases). The CDR3 runs to 15 residues. CDR1 is LGHDT, CDR2 YNNKEL, per germline (reference sequence). Trimming stripped 1 base from V and 3 bases from J, with 10 bases between. The CDR3 sequence is CASSQAGGGYNEQFF. The CDR3 bases are TGTGCCAGCAGCCAAGCGGGGGGCGGCTACAATGAGCAGTTCTTC.

The chain couples TRBV13 to TRBJ2-7; D is perhaps TRBD1 (6 bases). This CDR3 contains 13 residues. The germline V gene encodes CDR1 PRHDT and CDR2 FYEKMQ (reference sequence). V lost 5 bases and J lost 4, with 12 bases in between. Written as DNA, the CDR3 is TGTGCCAGCAGCGTCGGGACAAATTACGAGCAGTACTTC. Protein product: CASSVGTNYEQYF.

CDR3 nucleotide sequence: TGCGCCAGCAGCCAGAGCATCGGCGGAGGAAACACCATATATTTT. As protein: CASSQSIGGGNTIYF. This rearrangement joins TRBV4-1 to TRBJ1-3; the D is unclear. Germline V CDR1 and CDR2: MGHRA, YSYEKL. V was pared by 3 bases and J by 4 bases, with 13 bases between. The CDR3 loop spans 15 amino acids.

V and J are TRBV9 and TRBJ1-6; 8 positions agree with TRBD1. The germline V gene encodes CDR1 SGDLS and CDR2 YYNGEE. The V segment lost 3 bases and the J segment 5 bases; nucleotides outside the gene matches: 4. There are 15 residues in the CDR3. CDR3 amino acids: CASSADRDDNSPLHF. The CDR3 region has the DNA TGTGCCAGCAGCGCGGACAGGGACGATAATTCACCCCTCCACTTT.

There are a few counts of this clone. The chain joins TRBV6-4 to TRBJ1-5; D gene unclear. The ends were cut back, 4 bases at V and 6 bases at J, with 10 bases in the middle. The CDR3 length is 13 residues. Looked up from germline, CDR1 is MRHNA and CDR2 is SNTAGT. CDR3 coding DNA: TGTGCCAGCAGTGTAGGAGGAGGTCAGCCCCAGCATTTT. Amino acid sequence: CASSVGGGQPQHF.

This rearrangement joins TRBV29-1 to TRBJ1-1; D gene unclear. The CDR3 covers 13 residues. Trimming took 1 base from V and 0 from J, leaving 6 bases between them. CDR1 and CDR2 from the germline V gene are SQVTM and ANQGSEA. CDR3 sequence (DNA): TGCAGCGTTGAAGTAATAGTGAACACTGAAGCTTTCTTT. It encodes CSVEVIVNTEAFF.

There are many counts of this clone. The genes are TRBV12-3 or TRBV12-4 and TRBJ2-7, with D maybe TRBD2 (6 bases). Trimming removed 8 bases from V and 3 bases from J, with 11 bases in between. This CDR3 is built from 12 residues. The CDR3 DNA sequence: TGTGCCAGCTCCTGGGGAGGCTACGAGCAGTACTTC. Translation: CASSWGGYEQYF.